The 3 T cell receptor beta chains given below trace back to one sample, sequenced in a study of T cells in Graves' hyperthyroidism and ophthalmopathy (dated by TCRdb to between 2018 and 2021). Preparation of the library involved multiplex PCR. Sequenced on an Illumina HiSeq 2000. The TCR beta CDR3 regions were amplified from RNA transcripts. A first-round RT-PCR of the TCR CDR3 used the HTBI primer set with the Qiagen OneStep RT-PCR kit. TCRdb took the public reads, trimmed them with fastp at Q25, ran MiXCR for clone calling and kept in-frame beta chains. Each entry merges the rows of one CDR3 protein and shows their most common DNA and genes. The sample table lists about 610,000 distinct CDR3 sequences, 16% of them with a count of one. Roughly 3.4% of the sample is in the top ten clones. Sequencing was carried out using blood. The receptors here all came from a woman in her thirties or forties with Graves' ophthalmopathy.

This clonotype was counted ten times or more. V gene TRBV5-5 combines with J gene TRBJ1-5; maybe TRBD1 (5 bases). Germline CDR1 reads SGHKS; CDR2 reads YYEKEE (reference sequence). The CDR3 extends over 15 amino acids. V lost 4 bases, J lost 4 bases, and 15 bases lay in between. The CDR3 DNA follows: TGTGCCAGCAGCCTATCCGGGGCCCCAAATCAGCCCCAGCATTTT. It is translated as CASSLSGAPNQPQHF.

This sequence joins TRBV2 and TRBJ2-7; no clear D. Per germline, CDR1 SNHLY and CDR2 FYNNEI. The CDR3 sequence is 13 residues long. The ends were cut back, 3 bases at V and 2 bases at J, with 8 bases in the middle. The CDR3 DNA sequence: TGTGCCAGCAGTGATAAGTTGGCCTACGAGCAGTACTTC. Translated, it gives CASSDKLAYEQYF.

The chain has TRBV4-1 and TRBJ1-1; a possible D gene is TRBD1 (5 bases). CDR1 and CDR2 from the germline V gene are MGHRA and YSYEKL. V shed 0 bases and J shed 6 bases, with 8 bases lying between them. The CDR3 is made up of 13 amino acids. As DNA, the CDR3 is TGCGCCAGCAGCCAAGATCGGGGGGCTGAAGCTTTCTTT. This sequence encodes CASSQDRGAEAFF.